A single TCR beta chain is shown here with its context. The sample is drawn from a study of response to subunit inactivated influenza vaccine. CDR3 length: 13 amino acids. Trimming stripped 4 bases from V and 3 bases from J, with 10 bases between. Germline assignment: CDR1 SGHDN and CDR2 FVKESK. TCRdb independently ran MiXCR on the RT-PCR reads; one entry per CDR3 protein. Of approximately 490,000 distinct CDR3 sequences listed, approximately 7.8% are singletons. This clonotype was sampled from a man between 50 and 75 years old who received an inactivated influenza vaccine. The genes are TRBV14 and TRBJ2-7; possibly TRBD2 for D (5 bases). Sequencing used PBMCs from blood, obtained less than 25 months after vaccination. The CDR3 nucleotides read TGTGCCAGCAGCCCCTTCACTAGCTACGAGCAGTACTTC. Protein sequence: CASSPFTSYEQYF.